The sequence of this T cell receptor (beta chain) was determined in a study of T cells in Graves' hyperthyroidism and ophthalmopathy. Graves' hyperthyroidism is called stable when ophthalmopathy does not progress within 18 months. These patients, aged 18 to 65, had recently diagnosed hyperthyroidism lasting under 2 months. Patients showing uncontrolled infection, other autoimmune disease, pregnancy or lactation were ineligible. The PBMCs were taken from around 9.1 ml of fresh peripheral blood. Only a few counts were recorded for this clonotype. Template material for amplifying TCR beta CDR3 regions consisted of RNA transcripts. Researchers ran a first-round RT-PCR on the TCR CDR3 using the HTBI primer set. TCRdb ran MiXCR on the multiplex PCR reads and lists one entry per CDR3 protein. The repertoire includes fewer than 400,000 distinct CDR3 sequences, roughly 25% of them detected once, and roughly 70% sits in the top ten.

The specimen sequenced was blood. The source of this sequence is a man aged 45-60 years with Graves' hyperthyroidism.

CDR3 in amino acids: CASSQGTGARETQYF. CDR3 DNA: TGTGCCAGCAGCCAAGGGACAGGGGCAAGGGAGACCCAGTACTTC. The J gene is TRBJ2-5, the V gene TRBV5-4; 10 bases agree with TRBD1. The germline CDR1 and CDR2 sequences are SGHNT and YYREEE (reference sequence). This CDR3 has 15 residues. Trimming cost V 4 bases and J 5 bases; bases outside gene matches: 8.